This T cell receptor beta chain is from a study of CD8 T cells in ankylosing spondylitis. Study results and caveats: Some of these motif variants have turned up before, in reports on reactive arthritis synovial fluid and blood. Reportedly, disease-linked clones are significantly enriched in ankylosing spondylitis patients' matched synovial fluid. Among TCR beta sequences, a motif of roughly 8 highly homologous variants appeared characteristic of ankylosing spondylitis blood.

Each TCR beta library was made by quantitative 5'-RACE that incorporated molecular barcodes. TCRdb used MiXCR to reprocess the 5' RACE reads, holding one entry per CDR3 protein. The sample comprises 200,000 or so distinct CDR3 sequences, approximately 24% of which are singletons, and just over 6.5% rests with the top ten. This clonotype appeared a few times. Its antigen is undetermined. V dropped 0 bases and J dropped 5 bases, with 7 bases sitting between them. CDR1 is LNHNV, CDR2 YYDKDF, per germline (reference sequence). The CDR3 runs to 13 residues. This clonotype was sampled from a male donor with ankylosing spondylitis or in good health (not recorded which). The rearrangement uses TRBV15 and TRBJ2-5; D unclear. Sequenced sample: blood, either unsorted or a sorted T cell fraction (not recorded which). CDR3 in DNA: TGTGCCACCAGCAGAGATCTGGCGGAGACCCAGTACTTC. Translating gives CATSRDLAETQYF.